This TCR beta chain was identified during a study of blood T cell repertoires in COVID-19. Under the authors' procedure: How many nucleated cells were present was estimated from reference gene primer amplification. Profiled with immunoSEQ multiplex PCR; TCRdb holds only in-frame clones, not every one. That table is the source of V, J and clone size, and D and trimming were worked out from the DNA. In the table there are approximately 100,000 clones, 85% of which are singletons. Germline assignment: CDR1 GTSNPN and CDR2 SVGIG (reference sequence). This CDR3 has 14 residues. Trimming cost V 1 base and J 3 bases; bases outside gene matches: 5.

Sequenced: peripheral blood. The V call is TRBV30, the J call TRBJ2-5; 7 bases map to TRBD1. This sequence was found in a man of 80 years or more with acute or convalescent COVID-19. CDR3 protein: CAWSGTGLKETQYF. The CDR3 DNA reads TGTGCCTGGAGTGGGACAGGTCTCAAAGAGACCCAGTACTTC.